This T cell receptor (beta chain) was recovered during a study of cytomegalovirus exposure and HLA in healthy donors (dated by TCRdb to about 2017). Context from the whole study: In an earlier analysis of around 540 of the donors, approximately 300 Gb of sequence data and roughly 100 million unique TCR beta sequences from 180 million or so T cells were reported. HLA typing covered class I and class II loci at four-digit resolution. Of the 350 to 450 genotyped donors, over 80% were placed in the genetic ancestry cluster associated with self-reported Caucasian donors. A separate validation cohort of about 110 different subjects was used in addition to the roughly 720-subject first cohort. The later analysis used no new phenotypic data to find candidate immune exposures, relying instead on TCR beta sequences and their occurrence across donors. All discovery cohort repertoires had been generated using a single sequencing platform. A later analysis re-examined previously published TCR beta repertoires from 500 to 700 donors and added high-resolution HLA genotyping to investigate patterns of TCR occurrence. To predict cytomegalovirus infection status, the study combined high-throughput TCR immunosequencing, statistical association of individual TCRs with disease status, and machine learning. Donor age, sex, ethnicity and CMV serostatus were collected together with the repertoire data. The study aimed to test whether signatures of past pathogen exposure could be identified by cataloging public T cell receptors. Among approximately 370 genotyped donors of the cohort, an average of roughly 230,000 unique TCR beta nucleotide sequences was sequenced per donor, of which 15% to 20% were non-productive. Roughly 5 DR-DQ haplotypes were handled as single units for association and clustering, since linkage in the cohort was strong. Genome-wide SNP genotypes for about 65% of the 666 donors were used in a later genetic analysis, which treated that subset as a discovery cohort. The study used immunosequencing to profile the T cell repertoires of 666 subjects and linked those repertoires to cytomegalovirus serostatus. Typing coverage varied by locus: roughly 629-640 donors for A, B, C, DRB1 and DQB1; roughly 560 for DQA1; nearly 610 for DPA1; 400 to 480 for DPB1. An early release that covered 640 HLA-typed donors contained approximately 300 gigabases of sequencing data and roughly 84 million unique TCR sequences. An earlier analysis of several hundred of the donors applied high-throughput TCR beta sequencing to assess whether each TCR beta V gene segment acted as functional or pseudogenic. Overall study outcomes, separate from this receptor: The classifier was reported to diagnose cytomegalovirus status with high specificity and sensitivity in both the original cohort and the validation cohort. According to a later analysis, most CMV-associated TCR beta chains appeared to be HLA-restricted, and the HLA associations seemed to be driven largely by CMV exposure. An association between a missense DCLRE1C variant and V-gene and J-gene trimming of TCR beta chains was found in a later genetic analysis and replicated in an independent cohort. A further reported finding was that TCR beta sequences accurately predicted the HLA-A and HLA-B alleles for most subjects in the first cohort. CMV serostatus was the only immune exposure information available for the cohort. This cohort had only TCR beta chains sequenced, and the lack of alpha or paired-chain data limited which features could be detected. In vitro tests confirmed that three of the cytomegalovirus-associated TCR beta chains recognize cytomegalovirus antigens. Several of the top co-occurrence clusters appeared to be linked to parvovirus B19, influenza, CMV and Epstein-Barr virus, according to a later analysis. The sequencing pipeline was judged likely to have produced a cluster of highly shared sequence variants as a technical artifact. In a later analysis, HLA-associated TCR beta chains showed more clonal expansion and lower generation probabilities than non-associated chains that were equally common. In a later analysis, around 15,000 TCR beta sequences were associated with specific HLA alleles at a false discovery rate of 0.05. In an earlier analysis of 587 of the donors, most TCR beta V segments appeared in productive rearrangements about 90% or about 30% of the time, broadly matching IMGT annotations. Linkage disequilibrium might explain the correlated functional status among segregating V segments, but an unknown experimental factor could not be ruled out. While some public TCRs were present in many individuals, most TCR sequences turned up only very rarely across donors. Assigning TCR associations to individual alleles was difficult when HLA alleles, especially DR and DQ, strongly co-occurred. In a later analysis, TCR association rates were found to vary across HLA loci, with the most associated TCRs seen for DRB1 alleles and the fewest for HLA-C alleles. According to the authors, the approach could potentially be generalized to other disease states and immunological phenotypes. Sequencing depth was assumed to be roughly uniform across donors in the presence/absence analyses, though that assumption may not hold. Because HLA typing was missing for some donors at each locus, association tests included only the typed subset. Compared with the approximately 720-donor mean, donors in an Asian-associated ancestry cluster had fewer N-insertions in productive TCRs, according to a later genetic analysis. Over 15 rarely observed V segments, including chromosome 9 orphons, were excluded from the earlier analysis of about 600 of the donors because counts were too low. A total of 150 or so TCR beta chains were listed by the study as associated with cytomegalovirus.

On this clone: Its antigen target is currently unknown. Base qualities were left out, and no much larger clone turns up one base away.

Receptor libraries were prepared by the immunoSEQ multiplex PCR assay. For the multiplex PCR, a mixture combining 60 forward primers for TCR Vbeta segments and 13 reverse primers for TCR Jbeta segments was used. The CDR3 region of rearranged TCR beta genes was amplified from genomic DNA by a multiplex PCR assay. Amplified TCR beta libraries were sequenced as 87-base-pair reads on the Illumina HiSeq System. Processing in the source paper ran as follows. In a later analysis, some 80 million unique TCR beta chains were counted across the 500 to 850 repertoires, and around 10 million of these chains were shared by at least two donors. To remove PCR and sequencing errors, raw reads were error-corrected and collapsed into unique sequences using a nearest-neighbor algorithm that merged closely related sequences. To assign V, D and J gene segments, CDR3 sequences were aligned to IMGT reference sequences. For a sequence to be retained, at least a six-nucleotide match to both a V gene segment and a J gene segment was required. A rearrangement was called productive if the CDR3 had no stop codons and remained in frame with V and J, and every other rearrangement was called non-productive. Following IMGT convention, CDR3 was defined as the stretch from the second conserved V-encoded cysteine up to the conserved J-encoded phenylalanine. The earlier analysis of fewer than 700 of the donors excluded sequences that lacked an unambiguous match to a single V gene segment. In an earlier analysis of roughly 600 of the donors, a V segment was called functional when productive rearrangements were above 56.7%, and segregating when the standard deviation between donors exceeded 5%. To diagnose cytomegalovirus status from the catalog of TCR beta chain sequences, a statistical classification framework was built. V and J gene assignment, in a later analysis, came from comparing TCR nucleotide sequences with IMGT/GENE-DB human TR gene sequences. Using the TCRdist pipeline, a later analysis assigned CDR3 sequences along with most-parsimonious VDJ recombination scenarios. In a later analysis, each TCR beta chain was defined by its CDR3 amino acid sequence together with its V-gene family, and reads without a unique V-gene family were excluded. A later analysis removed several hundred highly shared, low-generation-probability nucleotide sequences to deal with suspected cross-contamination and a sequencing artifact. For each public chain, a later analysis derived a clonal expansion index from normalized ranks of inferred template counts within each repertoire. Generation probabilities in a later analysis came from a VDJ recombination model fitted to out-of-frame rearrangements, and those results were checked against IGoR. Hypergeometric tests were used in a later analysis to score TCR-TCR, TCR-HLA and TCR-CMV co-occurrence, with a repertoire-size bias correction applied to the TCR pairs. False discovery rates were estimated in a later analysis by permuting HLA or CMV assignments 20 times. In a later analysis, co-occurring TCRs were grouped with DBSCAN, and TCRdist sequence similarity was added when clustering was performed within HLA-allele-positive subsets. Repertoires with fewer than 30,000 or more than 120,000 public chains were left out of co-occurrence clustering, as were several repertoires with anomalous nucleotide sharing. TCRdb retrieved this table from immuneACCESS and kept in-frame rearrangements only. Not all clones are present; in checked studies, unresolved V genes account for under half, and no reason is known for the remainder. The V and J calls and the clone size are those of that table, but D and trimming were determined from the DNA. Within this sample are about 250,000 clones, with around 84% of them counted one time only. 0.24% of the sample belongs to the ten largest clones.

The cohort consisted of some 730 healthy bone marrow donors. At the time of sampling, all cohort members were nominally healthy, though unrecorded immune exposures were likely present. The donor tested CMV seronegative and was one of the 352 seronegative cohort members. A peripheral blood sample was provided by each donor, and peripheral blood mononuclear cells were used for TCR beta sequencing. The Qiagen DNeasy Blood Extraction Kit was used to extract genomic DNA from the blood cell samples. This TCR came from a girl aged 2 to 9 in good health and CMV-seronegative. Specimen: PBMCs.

Read as DNA, the sequence is TGTGCCAGCAGCTTAAGGGGCTCTGGAAACACCATATATTTT. It specifies CASSLRGSGNTIYF. The chain is encoded by TRBV7-9 joined to TRBJ1-3, with a weak D call of TRBD1 (5 bases match). CDR1 and CDR2 were assigned from the germline V gene (reference sequence) as SEHNR and FQNEAQ. Including the terminal cysteine and phenylalanine, the CDR3 comprises 14 residues. Only the CDR3 DNA stays, 42 bases, in frame from base 1. The V end loses 2 bases and the J end loses 0 bases, and a stretch of 5 bases separates them.